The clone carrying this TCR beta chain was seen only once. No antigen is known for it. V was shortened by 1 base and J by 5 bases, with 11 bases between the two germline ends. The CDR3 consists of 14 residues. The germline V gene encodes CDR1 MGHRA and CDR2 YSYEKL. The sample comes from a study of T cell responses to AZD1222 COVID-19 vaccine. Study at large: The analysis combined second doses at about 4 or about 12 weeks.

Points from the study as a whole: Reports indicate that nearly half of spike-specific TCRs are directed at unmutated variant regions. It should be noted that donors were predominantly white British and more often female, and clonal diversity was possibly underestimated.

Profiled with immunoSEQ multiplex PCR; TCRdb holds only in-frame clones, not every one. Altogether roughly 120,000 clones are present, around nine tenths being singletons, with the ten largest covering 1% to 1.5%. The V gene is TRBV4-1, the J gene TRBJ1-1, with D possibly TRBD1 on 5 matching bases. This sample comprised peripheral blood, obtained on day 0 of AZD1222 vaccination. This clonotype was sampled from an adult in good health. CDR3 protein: CASSQGGPDTEAFF. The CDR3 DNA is TGCGCCAGCAGCCAAGGGGGCCCCGATACTGAAGCTTTCTTT.